This TCR beta chain appears in the sequencing data of a study of blood T cell repertoires in COVID-19. As for the study in general: Spain, Italy and the United States supplied samples that represented acute and convalescent COVID-19. The cDNA or gDNA used as material had been derived from T cells, B-cell-depleted T cells, or PBMCs.

Trimming took 1 base from V and 0 from J, leaving 7 bases between them. CDR3 length equals 16 residues. Germline CDR1 is LNHDA and CDR2 is SQIVND (reference sequence). Source study methods: The authors estimated nucleated cell counts from reference gene primer amplification. Libraries were prepared by immunoSEQ multiplex PCR; TCRdb keeps only in-frame clonotypes and omits some of them. V and J calls and clone size are given by that table; D and trimming were obtained from the DNA. The data show about 130,000 clones, 80% to 90% seen once. V is TRBV19 and J is TRBJ2-6; D gene unclear. The source material was peripheral blood. The receptor comes from a woman aged 60-70 years with acute or convalescent COVID-19. The CDR3 DNA is TGTGCCAGTAGTATAGTCCGACACTCTGGGGCCAACGTCCTGACTTTC. This encodes CASSIVRHSGANVLTF.